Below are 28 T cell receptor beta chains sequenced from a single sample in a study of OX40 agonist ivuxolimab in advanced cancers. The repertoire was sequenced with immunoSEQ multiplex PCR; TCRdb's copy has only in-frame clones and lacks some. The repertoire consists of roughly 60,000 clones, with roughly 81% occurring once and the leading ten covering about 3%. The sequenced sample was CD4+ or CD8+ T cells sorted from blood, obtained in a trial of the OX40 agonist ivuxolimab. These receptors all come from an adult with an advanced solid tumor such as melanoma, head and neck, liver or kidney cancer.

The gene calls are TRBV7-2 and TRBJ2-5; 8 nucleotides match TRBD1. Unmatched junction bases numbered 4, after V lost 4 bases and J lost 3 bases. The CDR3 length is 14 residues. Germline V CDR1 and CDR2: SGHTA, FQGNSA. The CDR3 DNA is TGTGCCAGCAGCTCGGGACAGGCGGAAGAGACCCAGTACTTC. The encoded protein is CASSSGQAEETQYF.

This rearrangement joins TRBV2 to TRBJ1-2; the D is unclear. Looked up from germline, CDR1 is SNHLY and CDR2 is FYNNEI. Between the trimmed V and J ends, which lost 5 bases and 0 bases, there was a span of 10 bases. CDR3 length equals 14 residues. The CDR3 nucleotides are TGTGCCAGCAGTTTGACAAATGCTAACTATGGCTACACCTTC. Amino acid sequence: CASSLTNANYGYTF. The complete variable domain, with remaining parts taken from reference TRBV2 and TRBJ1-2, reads EPEVTQTPSHQVTQMGQEVILRCVPISNHLYFYWYRQILGQKVEFLVSFYNNEISEKSEIFDDQFSVERPDGSNFTLKIRSTKLEDSAMYFCASSLTNANYGYTFGSGTRLTVV.

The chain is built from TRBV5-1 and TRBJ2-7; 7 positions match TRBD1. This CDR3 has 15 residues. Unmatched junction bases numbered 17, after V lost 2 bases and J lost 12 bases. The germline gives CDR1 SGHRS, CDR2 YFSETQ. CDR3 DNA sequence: TGCGCCAGCAGCTTACTGACCGGGGACAGCGCCTCGTGGTACTTC. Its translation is CASSLLTGDSASWYF.

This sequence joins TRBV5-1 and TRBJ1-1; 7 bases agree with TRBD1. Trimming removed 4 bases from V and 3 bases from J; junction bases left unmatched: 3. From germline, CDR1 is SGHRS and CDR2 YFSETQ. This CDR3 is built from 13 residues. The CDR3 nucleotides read TGCGCCAGCAGCACACAGGGGTACACTGAAGCTTTCTTT. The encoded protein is CASSTQGYTEAFF.

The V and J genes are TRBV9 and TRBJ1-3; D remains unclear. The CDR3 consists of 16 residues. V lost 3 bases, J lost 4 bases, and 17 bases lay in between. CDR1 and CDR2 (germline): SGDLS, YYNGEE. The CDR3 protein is CASSEGWRELGNTIYF. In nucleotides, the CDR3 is TGTGCCAGCAGCGAGGGATGGAGGGAACTCGGAAACACCATATATTTT.

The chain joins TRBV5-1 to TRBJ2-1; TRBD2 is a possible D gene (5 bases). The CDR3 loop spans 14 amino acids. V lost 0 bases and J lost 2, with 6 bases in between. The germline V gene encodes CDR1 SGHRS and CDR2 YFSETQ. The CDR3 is CASSLAGTYNEQFF. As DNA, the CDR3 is TGCGCCAGCAGCTTGGCCGGGACCTACAATGAGCAGTTCTTC.

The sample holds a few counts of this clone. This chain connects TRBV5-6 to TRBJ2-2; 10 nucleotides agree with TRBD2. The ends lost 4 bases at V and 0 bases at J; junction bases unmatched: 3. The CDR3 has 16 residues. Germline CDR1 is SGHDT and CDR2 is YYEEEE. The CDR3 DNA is TGTGCCAGCAGCGATCTAGCGGGGGCGAACACCGGGGAGCTGTTTTTT. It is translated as CASSDLAGANTGELFF.

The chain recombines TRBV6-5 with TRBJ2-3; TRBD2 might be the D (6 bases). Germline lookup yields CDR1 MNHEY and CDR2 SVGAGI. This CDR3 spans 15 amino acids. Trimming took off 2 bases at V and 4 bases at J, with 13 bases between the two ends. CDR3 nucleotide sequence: TGTGCCAGCAGTTACGGCCCGGGAGCGGCAGATACGCAGTATTTT. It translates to CASSYGPGAADTQYF.

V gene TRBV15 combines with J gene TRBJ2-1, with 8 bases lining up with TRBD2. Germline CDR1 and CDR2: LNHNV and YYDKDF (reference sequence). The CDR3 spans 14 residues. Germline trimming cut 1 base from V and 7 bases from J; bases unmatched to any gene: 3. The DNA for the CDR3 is TGTGCCACCAGCAGAGGAGCGGGAGCAAATGAGCAGTTCTTC. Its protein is CATSRGAGANEQFF.

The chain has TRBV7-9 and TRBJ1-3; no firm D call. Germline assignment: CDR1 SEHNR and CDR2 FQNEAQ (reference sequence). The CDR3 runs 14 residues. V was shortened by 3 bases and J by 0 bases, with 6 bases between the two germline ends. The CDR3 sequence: CASSFDISGNTIYF. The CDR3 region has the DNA TGTGCCAGCAGCTTCGACATCTCTGGAAACACCATATATTTT.

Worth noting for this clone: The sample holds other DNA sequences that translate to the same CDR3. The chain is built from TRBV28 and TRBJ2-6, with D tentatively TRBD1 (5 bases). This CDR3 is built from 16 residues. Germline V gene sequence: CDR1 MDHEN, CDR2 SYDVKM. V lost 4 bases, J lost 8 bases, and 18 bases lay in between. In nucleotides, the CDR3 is TGTGCCAGCAGTTCACCCTGGGGCCTCTCGACCAACGTCCTGACTTTC. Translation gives CASSSPWGLSTNVLTF. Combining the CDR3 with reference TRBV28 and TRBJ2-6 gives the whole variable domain DVKVTQSSRYLVKRTGEKVFLECVQDMDHENMFWYRQDPGLGLRLIYFSYDVKMKEKGDIPEGYSVSREKKERFSLILESASTNQTSMYLCASSSPWGLSTNVLTFGAGSRLTVL.

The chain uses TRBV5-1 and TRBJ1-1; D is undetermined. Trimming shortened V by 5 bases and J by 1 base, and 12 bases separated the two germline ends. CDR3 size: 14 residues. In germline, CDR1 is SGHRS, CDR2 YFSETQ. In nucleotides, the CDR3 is TGCGCCAGCAGACAGTTGTCTGAGAACACTGAAGCTTTCTTT. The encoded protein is CASRQLSENTEAFF.

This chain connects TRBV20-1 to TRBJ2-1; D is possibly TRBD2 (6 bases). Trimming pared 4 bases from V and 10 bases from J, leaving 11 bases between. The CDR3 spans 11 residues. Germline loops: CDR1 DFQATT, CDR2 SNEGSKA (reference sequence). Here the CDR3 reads CSAKGGDEQFF. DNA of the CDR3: TGCAGTGCTAAGGGCGGGGACGAGCAGTTCTTC.

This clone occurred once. As DNA, the CDR3 is TGCGCCAGCAGCTTGGTAGGGGACAACCTGGGGGATGAGCAGTTCTTC. It yields the protein CASSLVGDNLGDEQFF. The rearrangement uses TRBV5-1 and TRBJ2-1; tentative D call: TRBD1 (6 bases). The V gene lost 0 bases and the J gene lost 8 bases, with 18 bases spanning the gap. Germline V gene lookup returns CDR1 SGHRS and CDR2 YFSETQ. The CDR3 runs 16 residues.

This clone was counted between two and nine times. The CDR3 loop is CASSLQGRTDTQYF. Written as DNA, the CDR3 is TGTGCCAGCAGCCTACAAGGGCGCACAGATACGCAGTATTTT. The chain has TRBV13 and TRBJ2-3; no reliable D call. Germline V gene data show CDR1 as PRHDT and CDR2 as FYEKMQ (reference sequence). With 5 bases removed from V and 1 base from J, the gap between germline ends came to 10 bases. This CDR3 is 14 amino acids long.

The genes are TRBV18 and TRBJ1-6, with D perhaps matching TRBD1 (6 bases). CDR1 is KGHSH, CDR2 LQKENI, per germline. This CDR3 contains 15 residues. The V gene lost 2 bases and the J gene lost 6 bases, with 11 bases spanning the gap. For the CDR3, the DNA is TGTGCCAGCTCACCAGCGGCAGGGGTTAATTCACCCCTCCACTTT. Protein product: CASSPAAGVNSPLHF.

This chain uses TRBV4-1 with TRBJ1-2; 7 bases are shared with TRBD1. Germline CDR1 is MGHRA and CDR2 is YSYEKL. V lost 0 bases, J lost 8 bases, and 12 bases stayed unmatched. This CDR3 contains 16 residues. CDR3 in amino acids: CASSQEGTERAWGYTF. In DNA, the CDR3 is TGCGCCAGCAGCCAAGAGGGGACAGAAAGGGCTTGGGGCTACACCTTC.

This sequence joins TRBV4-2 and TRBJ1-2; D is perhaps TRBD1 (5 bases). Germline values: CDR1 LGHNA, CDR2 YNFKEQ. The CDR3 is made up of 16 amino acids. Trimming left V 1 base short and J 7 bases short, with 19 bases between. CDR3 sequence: CASSQAFPGPMGGYTF. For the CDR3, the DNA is TGTGCCAGCAGCCAAGCCTTCCCGGGACCCATGGGTGGCTACACCTTC.

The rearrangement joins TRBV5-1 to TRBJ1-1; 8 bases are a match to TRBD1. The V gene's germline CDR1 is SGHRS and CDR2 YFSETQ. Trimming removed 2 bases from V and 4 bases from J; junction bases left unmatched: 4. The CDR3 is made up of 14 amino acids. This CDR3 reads CASSLQGDATEAFF. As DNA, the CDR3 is TGCGCCAGCAGCTTACAGGGGGACGCCACTGAAGCTTTCTTT. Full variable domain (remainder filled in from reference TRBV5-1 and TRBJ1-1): KAGVTQTPRYLIKTRGQQVTLSCSPISGHRSVSWYQQTPGQGLQFLFEYFSETQRNKGNFPGRFSGRQFSNSRSEMNVSTLELGDSALYLCASSLQGDATEAFFGQGTRLTVV.

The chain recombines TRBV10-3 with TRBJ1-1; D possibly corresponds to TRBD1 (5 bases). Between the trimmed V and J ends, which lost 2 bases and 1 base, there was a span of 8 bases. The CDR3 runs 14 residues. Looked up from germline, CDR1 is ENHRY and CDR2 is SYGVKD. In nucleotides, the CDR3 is TGTGCCATCAGTGAGACAGGAAGGAACACTGAAGCTTTCTTT. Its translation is CAISETGRNTEAFF.

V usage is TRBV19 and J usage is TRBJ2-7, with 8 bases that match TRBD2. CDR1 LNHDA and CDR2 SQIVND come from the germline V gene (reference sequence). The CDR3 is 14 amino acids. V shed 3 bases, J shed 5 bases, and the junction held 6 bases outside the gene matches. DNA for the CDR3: TGTGCCAGTAGTATTGGAGCAGCGGGGGACGAGCAGTACTTC. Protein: CASSIGAAGDEQYF.

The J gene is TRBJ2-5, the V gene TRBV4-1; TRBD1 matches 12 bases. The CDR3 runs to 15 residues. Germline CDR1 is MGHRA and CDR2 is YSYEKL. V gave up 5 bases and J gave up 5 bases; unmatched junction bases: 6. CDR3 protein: CASSKGDRGLETQYF. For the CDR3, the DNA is TGCGCCAGCAGCAAAGGGGACAGGGGGCTGGAGACCCAGTACTTC.

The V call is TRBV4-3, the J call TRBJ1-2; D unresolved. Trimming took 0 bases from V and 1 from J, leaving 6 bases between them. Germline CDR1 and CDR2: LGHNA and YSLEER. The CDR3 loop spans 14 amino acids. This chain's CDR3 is CASSQDSGNYGYTF. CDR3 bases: TGCGCCAGCAGCCAAGATAGCGGTAACTATGGCTACACCTTC.

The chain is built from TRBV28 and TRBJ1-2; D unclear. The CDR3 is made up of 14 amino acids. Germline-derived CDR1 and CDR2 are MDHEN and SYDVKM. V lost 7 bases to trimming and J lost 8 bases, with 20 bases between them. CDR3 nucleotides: TGTGCCAGCAATACTCCTCGGGTTACTCTCGGCTACACCTTC. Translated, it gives CASNTPRVTLGYTF.

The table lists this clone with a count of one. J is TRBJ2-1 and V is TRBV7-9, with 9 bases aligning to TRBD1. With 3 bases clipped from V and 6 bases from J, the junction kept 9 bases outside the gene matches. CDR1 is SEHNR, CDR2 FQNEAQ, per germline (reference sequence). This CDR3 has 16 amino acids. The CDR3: CASSFMLRDRVNEQFF. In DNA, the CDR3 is TGTGCCAGCAGCTTCATGCTCCGGGACAGGGTCAATGAGCAGTTCTTC.

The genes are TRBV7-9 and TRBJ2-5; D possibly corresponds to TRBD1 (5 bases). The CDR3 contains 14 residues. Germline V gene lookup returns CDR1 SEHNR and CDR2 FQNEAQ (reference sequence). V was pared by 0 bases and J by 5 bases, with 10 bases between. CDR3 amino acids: CASSLAQGAETQYF. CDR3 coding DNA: TGTGCCAGCAGCTTAGCCCAGGGTGCGGAGACCCAGTACTTC.

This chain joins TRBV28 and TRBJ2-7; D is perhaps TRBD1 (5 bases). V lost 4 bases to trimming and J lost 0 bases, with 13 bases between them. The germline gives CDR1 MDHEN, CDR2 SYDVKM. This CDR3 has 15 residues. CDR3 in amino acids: CASSSPSRDSYEQYF. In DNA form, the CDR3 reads TGTGCCAGCAGTTCGCCGTCCAGGGACTCCTACGAGCAGTACTTC.

Written as DNA, the CDR3 is TGTGCCAGCAGTTTGACAGGGGGCTACACCTTC. Protein product: CASSLTGGYTF. The V and J genes are TRBV2 and TRBJ1-2, with 7 bases that match TRBD1. Germline CDR1 reads SNHLY; CDR2 reads FYNNEI. The CDR3 is 11 residues long. Germline trimming cut 5 bases from V and 8 bases from J; bases unmatched to any gene: 2.